The rows below give T cell receptor beta chains drawn from one sample of a study of identical twins. MiXCR, applied by TCRdb to the 5' RACE reads, yields one record per CDR3 protein. The sample shows roughly 700,000 distinct CDR3 sequences, about 9.4% of them seen only once. The data were also submitted as part of a second study, on yellow fever vaccine responses in identical twins.

Material: PBMCs. Every receptor here comes from a woman in her late teens or twenties in good health. CDR3s include the opening cysteine and the closing phenylalanine or tryptophan. Fields, in order: clone size, D gene, CDR3 length, V gene, J gene, CDR3 protein, CDR3 DNA. D genes are given only for firm matches. The size of a clone is reported for some rows only, either as once, few or many, or as a class for expanded clones.

few	TRBD2	15	TRBV20-1	TRBJ2-7	CSARAVRESTYEQYF	TGCAGTGCTAGAGCGGTGCGGGAGTCTACCTACGAGCAGTACTTC
few	NA	14	TRBV3-1	TRBJ2-5	CASSRSMSQETQYF	TGTGCCAGCAGCCGGTCCATGTCCCAAGAGACCCAGTACTTC
few	TRBD2	16	TRBV15	TRBJ2-1	CATSREGSGGYNEQFF	TGTGCCACCAGCAGAGAGGGTAGCGGGGGATACAATGAGCAGTTCTTC
many	NA	14	TRBV12-3/TRBV12-4	TRBJ1-5	CASSWDLGNQPQHF	TGTGCCAGCAGTTGGGACCTTGGCAATCAGCCCCAGCATTTT
NA	NA	16	TRBV3-1	TRBJ2-7	CASSQEGRSYSYEQYF	TGTGCCAGCAGCCAAGAGGGACGGAGCTACTCCTACGAGCAGTACTTC
many	NA	12	TRBV24-1	TRBJ1-1	CATSAGNTEAFF	TGTGCCACCAGTGCTGGGAACACTGAAGCTTTCTTT
few	NA	15	TRBV5-6	TRBJ2-4	CASSLDRVGENIQYF	TGTGCCAGCAGCTTGGACAGGGTGGGGGAAAACATTCAGTACTTC
many	NA	14	TRBV4-3	TRBJ1-6	CASSQDRMDSPLHF	TGCGCCAGCAGCCAAGACAGGATGGATTCACCCCTCCACTTT
few	NA	13	TRBV12-3/TRBV12-4	TRBJ2-5	CASSLGAGLTQYF	TGTGCCAGCAGTTTGGGCGCAGGTCTGACCCAGTACTTC
few	NA	15	TRBV15	TRBJ2-2	CATSRPTQGSGELFF	TGTGCCACCAGCAGACCCACACAGGGTTCCGGGGAGCTGTTTTTT